This T cell receptor beta chain derives from a study of T-cell reconstitution after alpha-beta-depleted transplantation in children (dated by TCRdb to the mid-2010s). For context, the study as a whole: Using TCR repertoire profiling, the study followed T-cell immune reconstitution in a quantitative way in children after TCRalphabeta/CD19-depleted allogeneic hematopoietic cell transplantation. Study-level results and caveats: Over the following months the frequencies of hyperexpanded clones went down, and after one year T-cell counts and TCRbeta diversity were mostly credited to newly produced T cells. Apparently early alphabetaT-cell count recovery about two months after transplant reportedly relied on only several hundred rapidly expanded clones derived from non-depleted graft cells. In some patients, high TCRbeta diversity at day 60 was attributed to recipient T cells and intrathymic progenitors that had survived conditioning.

The library relied on PCR. Instrument on record: Illumina HiSeq 2500. TCR library preparation used molecular barcoding, with unique molecular identifiers applied to normalize quantification of the TCRbeta repertoire. Through fastp at Q25 and MiXCR, TCRdb rebuilt clones from the public reads, retaining in-frame beta chains. Rows matching on CDR3 protein sequence are summarized as one entry with the most common DNA and genes. This sample comprises approximately 230,000 distinct CDR3 sequences, about 25% of them detected only once. The biggest ten clones account for around 2.5% of the sample. Germline trimming: 8 bases from V, 0 bases from J; junction bases outside gene matches: 6. The cysteine opens and the phenylalanine closes a CDR3 of 16 amino acids. Only the CDR3 DNA stays, 48 bases, in frame from base 1. For CDR1 and CDR2, the germline V gene lists SGHTA and FQGNSA. This clonotype was detected ten times or more. The antigen this receptor binds is unknown. No qualities accompany the bases; no much larger clone lies one base away.

Reading the label with the study, this specimen's treatment or condition is: allogeneic hematopoietic cell transplantation with graft depleted of TCRalphabeta T cells and CD19 B cells. The transplant recipients were children given TCRalphabeta/CD19-depleted allogeneic hematopoietic cell grafts. The receptor was isolated from a girl between 2 and 10 years old with Fanconi anemia, due to receive a stem cell transplant. The starting material was PBMCs, obtained before TCRalphabeta/CD19-depleted stem cell transplant. The rearrangement combines TRBV7-2 with TRBJ2-1, with 11 middle bases fitting TRBD2. The CDR3 protein is CASCHSGRGSYNEQFF. The base sequence is TGTGCCAGCTGTCATAGCGGGAGGGGCTCCTACAATGAGCAGTTCTTC.